The present entry profiles one T cell receptor (beta chain) with its context. Its antigen is as yet unknown. Profiling relied on immunoSEQ multiplex PCR, and the TCRdb table lists in-frame clones only, not all of them. The repertoire holds around 77,000 clones, about nine tenths seen once, with about 25% in the top ten. The data are from a study of T cell responses to AZD1222 COVID-19 vaccine. Study-wide findings and caveats: At 160-218 and 743-854, vaccine-associated CD4 TCRs were dominant, and they spanned spike.

CDR3 length: 14 residues. V lost 0 bases and J 4 bases, leaving 9 bases between the germline ends. The germline CDR1 and CDR2 sequences are MGHRA and YSYEKL. Sequencing was performed on peripheral blood, taken on day 0 of AZD1222 vaccination. The chain uses TRBV4-1 and TRBJ1-1; D not resolved. The sequence was collected from an adult in good health. CDR3 sequence: CASSQDASGTEAFF. Written as DNA, the CDR3 is TGCGCCAGCAGCCAAGACGCCTCGGGCACTGAAGCTTTCTTT.